The present TCR beta chain was sequenced within a study of blood T cell repertoires in COVID-19. Generated by immunoSEQ multiplex PCR, the TCRdb table keeps only in-frame clones and is missing some. The table records 180,000 or so clones, around 79% of them present only once. The length of the CDR3 is 15 residues. Germline CDR1 and CDR2: SGHTA and FQGTGA. Trimming pared 0 bases from V and 5 bases from J, leaving 11 bases between. This sequence originates from a middle-aged man who had recovered from COVID-19. The rearrangement joins TRBV7-3 to TRBJ2-1, with D perhaps TRBD1 (5 bases). Sequenced: peripheral blood. The CDR3 region has the DNA TGTGCCAGCAGCTTAACGGCAGGGTTAAACAATGAGCAGTTCTTC. Protein: CASSLTAGLNNEQFF.